The source of this T cell receptor (beta chain) is a study of blood T cell repertoires in COVID-19. The CDR3 has 15 amino acids. Germline assignment: CDR1 LGHDT and CDR2 YNNKEL (reference sequence). V shed 4 bases and J 4 bases; nucleotides not matched to a gene: 3. Clones were sequenced by immunoSEQ multiplex PCR, and TCRdb holds only the in-frame ones, with some missing. This sample has a few hundred thousand clones, with 85% to 90% found just once. V gene TRBV3-1 (or the pseudogene TRBV3-2) combines with J gene TRBJ2-5, with 13 nucleotides matching TRBD2. The clonotype originates from a man under 40 who had been exposed to COVID-19. The sample consisted of PBMCs or T cells enriched from blood (not recorded which). The CDR3 spells CASSLGLAGRETQYF. In nucleotides, the CDR3 is TGTGCCAGCAGCCTGGGACTAGCGGGGAGAGAGACCCAGTACTTC.